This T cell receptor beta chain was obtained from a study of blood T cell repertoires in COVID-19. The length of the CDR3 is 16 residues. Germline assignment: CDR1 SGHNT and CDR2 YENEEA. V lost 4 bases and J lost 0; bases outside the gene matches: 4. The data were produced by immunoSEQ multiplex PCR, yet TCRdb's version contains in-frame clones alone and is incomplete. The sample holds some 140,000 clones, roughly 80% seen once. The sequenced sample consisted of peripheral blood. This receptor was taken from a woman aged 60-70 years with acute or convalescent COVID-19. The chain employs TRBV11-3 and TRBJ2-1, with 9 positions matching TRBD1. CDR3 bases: TGTGCCAGCAGCTCAGGGACAGGGATCTCCTACAATGAGCAGTTCTTC. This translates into CASSSGTGISYNEQFF.